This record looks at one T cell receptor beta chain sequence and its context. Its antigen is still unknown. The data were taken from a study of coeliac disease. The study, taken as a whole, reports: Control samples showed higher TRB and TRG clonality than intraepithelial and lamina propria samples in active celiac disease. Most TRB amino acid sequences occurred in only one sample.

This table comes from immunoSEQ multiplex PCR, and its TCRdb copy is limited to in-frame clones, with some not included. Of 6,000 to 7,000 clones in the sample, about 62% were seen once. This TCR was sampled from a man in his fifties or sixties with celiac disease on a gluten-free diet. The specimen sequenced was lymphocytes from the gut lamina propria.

CDR3 sequence reads: CASSPGSTDTQYF. The CDR3 DNA reads as TGTGCCAGCTCACCAGGCAGCACAGATACGCAGTATTTT. The chain joins TRBV18 to TRBJ2-3, with D uncertain. Germline lookup yields CDR1 KGHSH and CDR2 LQKENI. V dropped 2 bases and J dropped 0 bases, with 3 bases sitting between them. This CDR3 comprises 13 residues.